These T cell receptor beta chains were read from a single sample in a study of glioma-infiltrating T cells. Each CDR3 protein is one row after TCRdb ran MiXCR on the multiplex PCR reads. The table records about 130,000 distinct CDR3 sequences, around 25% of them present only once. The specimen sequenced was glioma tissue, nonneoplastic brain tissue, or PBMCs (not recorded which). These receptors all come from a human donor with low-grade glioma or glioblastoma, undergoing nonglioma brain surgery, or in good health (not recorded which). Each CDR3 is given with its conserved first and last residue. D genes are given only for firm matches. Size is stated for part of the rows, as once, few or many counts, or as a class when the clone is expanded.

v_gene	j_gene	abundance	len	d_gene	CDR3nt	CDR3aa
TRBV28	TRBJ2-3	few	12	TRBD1	TGTGCCATCGACAGGGACACAGATACGCAGTATTTT	CAIDRDTDTQYF
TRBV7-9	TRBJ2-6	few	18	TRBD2	TGTGCCAGCAGCACGGGACTAGCTCGTGGCTCTGGGGCCAACGTCCTGACTTTC	CASSTGLARGSGANVLTF
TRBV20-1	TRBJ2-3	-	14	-	TGCAGTGCTCAGCGGCGCGGTACAACAGATACGCAGTATTTT	CSAQRRGTTDTQYF
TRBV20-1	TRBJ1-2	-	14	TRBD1	TGCAGTGCTGCTACCGGGACAGATACTTATGGCTACACCTTC	CSAATGTDTYGYTF
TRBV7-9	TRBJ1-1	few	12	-	TGTGCCAGCAGCTCCCTTTCGGGCGAAGCTTTCTTT	CASSSLSGEAFF
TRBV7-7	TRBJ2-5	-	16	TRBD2	TGTGCTAGCAGCTCCGGACTAGCGGGGGGGCCGGAGACCCAGTACTTC	CASSSGLAGGPETQYF
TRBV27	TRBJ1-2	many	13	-	TGTGCCAGCAAGGGGTTCCCAATGTATGGCTACACCTTC	CASKGFPMYGYTF
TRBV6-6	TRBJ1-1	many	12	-	TGTGCCAGCAGTTACTCGCTGGATGAAGCTTTCTTT	CASSYSLDEAFF
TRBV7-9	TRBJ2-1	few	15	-	TGTGCCAGCAGCTTAGGGACAAATCTCTACAATGAGCAGTTCTTC	CASSLGTNLYNEQFF
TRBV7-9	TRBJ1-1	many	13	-	TGTGCCAGCAACTACGACGGGAACACTGAAGCTTTCTTT	CASNYDGNTEAFF
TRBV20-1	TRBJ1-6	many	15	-	TGCAGTGCTAGTGCCCCGGGACTCCCAGATTCACCCCTCCACTTT	CSASAPGLPDSPLHF
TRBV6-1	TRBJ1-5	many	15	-	TGTGCCAGCAGTTCCGGGAGGGATAGCAATCAGCCCCAGCATTTT	CASSSGRDSNQPQHF
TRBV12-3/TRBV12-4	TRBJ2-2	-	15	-	TGTGCCAGCAGCCTCCGGGGGATTAACACCGGGGAGCTGTTTTTT	CASSLRGINTGELFF
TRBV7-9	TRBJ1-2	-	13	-	TGTGCCAGCAGCCTCGGTGTTCTGTCCGGCTACACCTTC	CASSLGVLSGYTF
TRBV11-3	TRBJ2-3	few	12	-	TGTGCCAGCAGCTTCGGGATAGATACGCAGTATTTT	CASSFGIDTQYF
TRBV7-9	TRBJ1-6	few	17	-	TGTGCCAGCAGCTTACCCAGGGAAAGCTCCTATAATTCACCCCTCCACTTT	CASSLPRESSYNSPLHF
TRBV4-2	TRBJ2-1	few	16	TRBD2	TGTGCCAGCAGCCAACCGACTAGCGGGGGGGGGAATGAGCAGTTCTTC	CASSQPTSGGGNEQFF
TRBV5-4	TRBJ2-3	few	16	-	TGTGCCAGCAGCTTGTGGACTGGCCCTAGCACAGATACGCAGTATTTT	CASSLWTGPSTDTQYF
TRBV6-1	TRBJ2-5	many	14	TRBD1	TGTGCCAGCAGTTCTAGACAGGGTGAAGAGACCCAGTACTTC	CASSSRQGEETQYF
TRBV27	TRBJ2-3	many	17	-	TGTGCCAGCAGTTCGAGACGACAGGGACTACCCACAGATACGCAGTATTTT	CASSSRRQGLPTDTQYF
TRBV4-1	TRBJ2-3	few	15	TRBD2	TGCGCCAGCAGCCATCAAGGGGAGGGCGCAGATACGCAGTATTTT	CASSHQGEGADTQYF
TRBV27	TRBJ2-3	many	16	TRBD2	TGTGCCAGCAGTACCCCTAGCGGGGGGGCCACAGATACGCAGTATTTT	CASSTPSGGATDTQYF
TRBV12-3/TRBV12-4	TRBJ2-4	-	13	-	TGTGCTAGCAGTTTGCAGGGCGTCGTCATTCAGTACTTC	CASSLQGVVIQYF
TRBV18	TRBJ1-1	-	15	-	TGTGCCAGCTCACCACCGCCAAGACAGACCACTGAAGCTTTCTTT	CASSPPPRQTTEAFF
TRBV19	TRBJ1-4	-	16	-	TGTGCCAGTAGTTCATTAAACCGGGACCGTAGTGAAAAACTGTTTTTT	CASSSLNRDRSEKLFF
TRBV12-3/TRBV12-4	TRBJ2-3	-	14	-	TGTGCCAGCAGGCAGGATTGGGACCCAGATACGCAGTATTTT	CASRQDWDPDTQYF
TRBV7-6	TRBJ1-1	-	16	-	TGTGCCAGCAGCTTGGTGGGTGGGAATTTGAACACTGAAGCTTTCTTT	CASSLVGGNLNTEAFF
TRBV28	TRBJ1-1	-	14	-	TGTGCCAGCAGACGCAGGGTTTCGAACACTGAAGCTTTCTTT	CASRRRVSNTEAFF
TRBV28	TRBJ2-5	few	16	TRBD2	TGTGCCAGCAGTTGGGGTCAACTAGCGGGAGTAGAGACCCAGTACTTC	CASSWGQLAGVETQYF